The following is a T cell receptor beta chain sequence with its context. Its cognate antigen is unknown. Each cDNA molecule carried a unique molecular identifier. Each CDR3 protein gets one entry after TCRdb re-called the 5' RACE reads with MiXCR. Of under 140,000 distinct CDR3 sequences listed, 10% to 15% are singletons. This record belongs to a study of early T cells in non-severe SARS-CoV-2 infection. Study at large: The chains were unpaired, and the sequenced material was bulk RNA from unsorted whole blood.

Regarding the study as a whole: VDJdb matching skewed toward anti-spike CD8 responses, missing private and CD4 specificities.

The receptor comes from an adult who was a healthcare worker with PCR-confirmed SARS-CoV-2 infection or an uninfected control (not recorded which). Sample: whole blood, taken at baseline.

The DNA for the CDR3 is TGTGCCAGCAGCGACGGTTACGAGCAGTACTTC. Its protein is CASSDGYEQYF. V and J are TRBV11-2 and TRBJ2-7, with unresolved D. CDR3 length equals 11 residues. Germline values: CDR1 SGHAT, CDR2 FQNNGV. Trimming took off 5 bases at V and 4 bases at J, with 6 bases between the two ends.